The 4 T cell receptor beta chains below all came from one sample that was sequenced in a study of identical twins. TCRdb independently ran MiXCR on the 5' RACE reads; one entry per CDR3 protein. The sample shows hundreds of thousands of distinct CDR3 sequences, over 8.5% of them seen only once. The data were also submitted as part of a second study, on yellow fever vaccine responses in identical twins.

The sample consisted of PBMCs. These receptors came from a young woman in good health.

The J gene is TRBJ1-4, the V gene TRBV7-9; D ambiguous. Germline lookup yields CDR1 SEHNR and CDR2 FQNEAQ (reference sequence). V lost 5 bases to trimming and J lost 2 bases, with 9 bases between them. This CDR3 has 14 amino acids. This chain's CDR3 is CASSSGLTNEKLFF. For the CDR3, the DNA is TGTGCCAGCAGCAGCGGACTGACTAATGAAAAACTGTTTTTT. Full variable domain (missing parts from reference TRBV7-9 and TRBJ1-4): DTGVSQNPRHKITKRGQNVTFRCDPISEHNRLYWYRQTLGQGPEFLTYFQNEAQLEKSRLLSDRFSAERPKGSFSTLEIQRTEQGDSAMYLCASSSGLTNEKLFFGSGTQLSVL.

This clonotype came up many times. The chain carries TRBV5-1 and TRBJ2-1; D call uncertain. The V gene lost 3 bases and the J gene lost 7 bases, with 20 bases spanning the gap. The germline V gene has CDR1 SGHRS and CDR2 YFSETQ. CDR3 length: 16 residues. CDR3 in DNA: TGCGCCAGCAGCTCGAGAGACCCCGGTATCATTAATGAGCAGTTCTTC. Translating it yields CASSSRDPGIINEQFF.

This clonotype was counted at least ten times. The chain recombines TRBV20-1 with TRBJ2-3, with a tentative D call TRBD2 (6 bases). The germline V and J ends were trimmed by 3 bases and 15 bases, with 10 bases remaining between them. CDR1 DFQATT and CDR2 SNEGSKA come from the germline V gene (reference sequence). The CDR3 covers 9 residues. As DNA, the CDR3 is TGCAGTGCTAGCTCCGGGACTTATTTT. Residues: CSASSGTYF.

In this sample, this clonotype turned up many times. The chain recombines TRBV12-3 or TRBV12-4 with TRBJ2-5; 11 bases agree with TRBD2. Germline trimming cut 7 bases from V and 5 bases from J; bases unmatched to any gene: 9. The CDR3 is 15 residues long. This chain's CDR3 is CASTLAGGGSETQYF. CDR3 in DNA: TGTGCCAGCACCCTAGCGGGGGGAGGATCGGAGACCCAGTACTTC.